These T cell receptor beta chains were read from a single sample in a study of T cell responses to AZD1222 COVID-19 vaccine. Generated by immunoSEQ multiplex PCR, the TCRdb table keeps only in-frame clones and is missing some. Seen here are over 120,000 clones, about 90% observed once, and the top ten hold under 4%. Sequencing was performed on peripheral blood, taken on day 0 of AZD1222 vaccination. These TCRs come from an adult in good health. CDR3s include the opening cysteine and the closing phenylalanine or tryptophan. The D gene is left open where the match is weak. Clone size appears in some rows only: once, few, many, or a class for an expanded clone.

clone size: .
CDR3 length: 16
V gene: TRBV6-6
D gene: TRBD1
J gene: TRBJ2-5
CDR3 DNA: TGTGCCAGCAGTTATCGGGACAGGGGCTTCCAAGAGACCCAGTACTTC
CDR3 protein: CASSYRDRGFQETQYF

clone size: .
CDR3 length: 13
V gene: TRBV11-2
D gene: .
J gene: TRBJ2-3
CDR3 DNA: TGTGCCAGCAGCTCCCAGGGCCCAGATACGCAGTATTTT
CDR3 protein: CASSSQGPDTQYF

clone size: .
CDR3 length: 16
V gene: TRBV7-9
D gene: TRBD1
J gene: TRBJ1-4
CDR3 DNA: TGTGCCAGCAGCCCCGGCAGGGGGCGCGTTGATGAAAAACTGTTTTTT
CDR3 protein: CASSPGRGRVDEKLFF

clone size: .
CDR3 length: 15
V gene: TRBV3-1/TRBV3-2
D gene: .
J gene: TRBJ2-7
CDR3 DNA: TGTGCCAGCAGCCAAGGTATGGACCGACCGAACGAGCAGTACTTC
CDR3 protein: CASSQGMDRPNEQYF

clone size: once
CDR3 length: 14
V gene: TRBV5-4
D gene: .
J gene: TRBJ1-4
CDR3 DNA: TGTGCCAGCAGCAAGGGGGCAACTAATGAAAAACTGTTTTTT
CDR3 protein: CASSKGATNEKLFF

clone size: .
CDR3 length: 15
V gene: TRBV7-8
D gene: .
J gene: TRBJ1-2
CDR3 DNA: TGTGCCAGCAGCTTAGTGGAGGGGATCCACTATGGCTACACCTTC
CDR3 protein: CASSLVEGIHYGYTF

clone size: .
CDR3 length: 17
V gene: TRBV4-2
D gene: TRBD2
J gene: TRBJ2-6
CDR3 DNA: TGTGCCAGCAGCCAAGTCGCTAGCGGGACTGGGGCCAACGTCCTGACTTTC
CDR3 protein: CASSQVASGTGANVLTF

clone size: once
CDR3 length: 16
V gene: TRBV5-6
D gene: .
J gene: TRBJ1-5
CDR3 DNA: TGTGCCAGCAGCTTGGGCCGGGGGGATCCCAATCAGCCCCAGCATTTT
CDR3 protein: CASSLGRGDPNQPQHF

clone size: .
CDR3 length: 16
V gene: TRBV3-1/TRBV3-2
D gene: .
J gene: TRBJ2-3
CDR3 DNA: TGTGCCAGCAGCCAAAGGGGGGGGATTCGCACAGATACGCAGTATTTT
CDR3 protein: CASSQRGGIRTDTQYF

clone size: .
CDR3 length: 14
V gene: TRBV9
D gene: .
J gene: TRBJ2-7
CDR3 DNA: TGTGCCAGCAGCGTTAAGGCTGGGTACTACGAGCAGTACTTC
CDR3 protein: CASSVKAGYYEQYF

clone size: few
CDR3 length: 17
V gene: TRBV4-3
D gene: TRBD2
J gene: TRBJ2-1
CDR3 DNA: TGCGCCAGCAGCCAGACAAGGGGACGAGCGGGAGGGCGCGAGCAGTTCTTC
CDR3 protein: CASSQTRGRAGGREQFF

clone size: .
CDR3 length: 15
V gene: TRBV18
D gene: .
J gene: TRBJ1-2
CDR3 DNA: TGTGCCAGCTCACCACCGTCTCATAGGAACTATGGCTACACCTTC
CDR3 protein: CASSPPSHRNYGYTF

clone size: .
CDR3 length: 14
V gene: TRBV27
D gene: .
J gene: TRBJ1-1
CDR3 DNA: TGTGCCAGCAGTTTTCAGGGTAGTTTCGCTGAAGCTTTCTTT
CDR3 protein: CASSFQGSFAEAFF

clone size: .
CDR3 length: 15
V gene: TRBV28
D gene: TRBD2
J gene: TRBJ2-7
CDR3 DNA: TGTGCCAGCAGTTTGACTAGCGGGAGATCCTACGAGCAGTACTTC
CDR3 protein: CASSLTSGRSYEQYF

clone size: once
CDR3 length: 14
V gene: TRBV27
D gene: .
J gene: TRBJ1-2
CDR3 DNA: TGTGCCAGCAGTTCTCGACAGCGCTACTATGGCTACACCTTC
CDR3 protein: CASSSRQRYYGYTF

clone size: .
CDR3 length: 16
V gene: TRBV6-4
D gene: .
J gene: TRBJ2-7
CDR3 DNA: TGTGCCAGCAGTGACTCTCTGCAGCCAGGCCCCTACGAGCAGTACTTC
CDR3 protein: CASSDSLQPGPYEQYF

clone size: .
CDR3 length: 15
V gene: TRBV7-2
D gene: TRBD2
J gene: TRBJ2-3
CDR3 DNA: TGTGCCAGCAGCCGGACTAGCGGGGTCACAGATACGCAGTATTTT
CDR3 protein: CASSRTSGVTDTQYF

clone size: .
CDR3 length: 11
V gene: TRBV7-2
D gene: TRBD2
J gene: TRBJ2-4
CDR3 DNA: TGTGCCAGCAGCGGGACTAGCGTGCCATACTTC
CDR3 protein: CASSGTSVPYF

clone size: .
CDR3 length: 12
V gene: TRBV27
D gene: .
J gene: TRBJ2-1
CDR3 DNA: TGTGCCAGCGGTCTGGGGTACAATGAGCAGTTCTTC
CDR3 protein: CASGLGYNEQFF

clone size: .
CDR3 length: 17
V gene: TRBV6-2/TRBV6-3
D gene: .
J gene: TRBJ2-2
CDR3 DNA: TGTGCCAGCAGCTTACCCCGGGGGTGGGAGTCTGGCGGGGAGCTGTTTTTT
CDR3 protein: CASSLPRGWESGGELFF

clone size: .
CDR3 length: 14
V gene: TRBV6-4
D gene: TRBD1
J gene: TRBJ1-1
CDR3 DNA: TGTGCCAGCAGTACCGGGACAGCGAACACTGAAGCTTTCTTT
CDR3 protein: CASSTGTANTEAFF

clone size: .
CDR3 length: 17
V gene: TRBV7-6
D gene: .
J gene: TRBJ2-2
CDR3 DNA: TGTGCCAGCAGCCCAGCCCACCCCGGGCCGGGGACCGGGGAGCTGTTTTTT
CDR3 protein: CASSPAHPGPGTGELFF